These T cell receptor beta chains were read from a single sample in a study of naive and memory T cell subsets. TCRdb recomputed calls from the UMI-ligation and nested PCR reads with MiXCR, one row per CDR3 protein. The sample comprises tens of thousands of distinct CDR3 sequences, over 9% of which are singletons, and roughly 1.2% rests with the top ten. Sample: naive CD8+ T cells from blood. These receptors were obtained from a human donor in good health. CDR3s include the opening cysteine and the closing phenylalanine or tryptophan. The order of the fields is J gene, V gene, D gene, clone size, CDR3 DNA, CDR3 protein. The D gene is left open where the match is weak. Rows may omit the clone size; those that give it use once, few, many or a size class.

J gene: TRBJ1-2; V gene: TRBV4-3; D gene: .; clone size: .; CDR3 DNA: TGCGCCAGCAGCCAAGATTGGGGTAACTATGGCTACACCTTC; CDR3 protein: CASSQDWGNYGYTF
J gene: TRBJ2-7; V gene: TRBV12-3/TRBV12-4; D gene: TRBD2; clone size: many; CDR3 DNA: TGTGCCAGCAGTCCTTCTAGCGGGAGGGAACACGAGCAGTACTTC; CDR3 protein: CASSPSSGREHEQYF
J gene: TRBJ2-7; V gene: TRBV7-9; D gene: .; clone size: .; CDR3 DNA: TGTGCCAGCAGCCCGGGACACCCCTACGAGCAGTACTTC; CDR3 protein: CASSPGHPYEQYF
J gene: TRBJ2-1; V gene: TRBV28; D gene: TRBD2; clone size: few; CDR3 DNA: TGTGCCAGCAGCCCCCGAAATCCCCTAGCGGGAGAGAATGAGCAGTTCTTC; CDR3 protein: CASSPRNPLAGENEQFF
J gene: TRBJ2-1; V gene: TRBV6-2/TRBV6-3; D gene: TRBD2; clone size: many; CDR3 DNA: TGTGCCAGCAGTCGGCGAGCGGGAGTCTCTTACAATGAGCAGTTCTTC; CDR3 protein: CASSRRAGVSYNEQFF
J gene: TRBJ2-1; V gene: TRBV20-1; D gene: .; clone size: many; CDR3 DNA: TGCAGTGCTTTCTCCTACAATGAGCAGTTCTTC; CDR3 protein: CSAFSYNEQFF
J gene: TRBJ1-1; V gene: TRBV20-1; D gene: .; clone size: .; CDR3 DNA: TGCAGTGCTAGAGATCTGGAGCGGTACACTGAAGCTTTCTTT; CDR3 protein: CSARDLERYTEAFF
J gene: TRBJ2-1; V gene: TRBV20-1; D gene: .; clone size: many; CDR3 DNA: TGCAGTGCTAGAGAACCTCGTCGGTACAATGAGCAGTTCTTC; CDR3 protein: CSAREPRRYNEQFF
J gene: TRBJ2-2; V gene: TRBV5-6; D gene: .; clone size: few; CDR3 DNA: TGTGCCAGCAGCTTGGATTTAGCACACCTGAACACCGGGGAGCTGTTTTTT; CDR3 protein: CASSLDLAHLNTGELFF
J gene: TRBJ2-4; V gene: TRBV6-2/TRBV6-3; D gene: TRBD2; clone size: few; CDR3 DNA: TGTGCCAGCAGTTACTCAATAGCGGGAGTCGCCAAAAACATTCAGTACTTC; CDR3 protein: CASSYSIAGVAKNIQYF
J gene: TRBJ2-7; V gene: TRBV5-6; D gene: TRBD1; clone size: many; CDR3 DNA: TGTGCCAGCAGCGGACAGGGCCGGTGGGAGCAGTACTTC; CDR3 protein: CASSGQGRWEQYF
J gene: TRBJ2-3; V gene: TRBV24-1; D gene: .; clone size: few; CDR3 DNA: TGTGCCACCAGTGGTCTAGCAACGGATACGCAGTATTTT; CDR3 protein: CATSGLATDTQYF
J gene: TRBJ2-4; V gene: TRBV14; D gene: .; clone size: many; CDR3 DNA: TGTGCCAGCAGCCAACCTTCCACGCAGCGGGTGGACAAAAACATTCAGTACTTC; CDR3 protein: CASSQPSTQRVDKNIQYF
J gene: TRBJ2-5; V gene: TRBV14; D gene: .; clone size: .; CDR3 DNA: TGTGCCAGCACCGTTGGAGGGACTGCACAAGAGACCCAGTACTTC; CDR3 protein: CASTVGGTAQETQYF
J gene: TRBJ2-3; V gene: TRBV4-1; D gene: .; clone size: .; CDR3 DNA: TGCGCCAGCAGCCGACAGGTTAGCACAGATACGCAGTATTTT; CDR3 protein: CASSRQVSTDTQYF
J gene: TRBJ2-1; V gene: TRBV6-5; D gene: TRBD2; clone size: many; CDR3 DNA: TGTGCCACCCTTCGTGGAATCGACCCTAGCGGACTTTACAATGAGCAGTTCTTC; CDR3 protein: CATLRGIDPSGLYNEQFF
J gene: TRBJ2-5; V gene: TRBV12-3/TRBV12-4; D gene: TRBD2; clone size: .; CDR3 DNA: TGTGCCAGCAGTTTTCAAAGCGGGAGGGGGATAGAGACCCAGTACTTC; CDR3 protein: CASSFQSGRGIETQYF
J gene: TRBJ2-7; V gene: TRBV4-1; D gene: .; clone size: once; CDR3 DNA: TGCGCCAGCAGCACTGACAGATCCTACGAGCAGTACTTC; CDR3 protein: CASSTDRSYEQYF
J gene: TRBJ2-7; V gene: TRBV4-1; D gene: TRBD1; clone size: many; CDR3 DNA: TGCGCCAGCAGTGAGACAGGGATCGGCTACGAGCAGTACTTC; CDR3 protein: CASSETGIGYEQYF
J gene: TRBJ2-5; V gene: TRBV6-6; D gene: .; clone size: many; CDR3 DNA: TGTGCCAGCAGTTACTCGATGTGGGGCCCCCAAGAGACCCAGTACTTC; CDR3 protein: CASSYSMWGPQETQYF
J gene: TRBJ1-1; V gene: TRBV28; D gene: .; clone size: .; CDR3 DNA: TGTGCCAGCAGTTTTCAGACGACGAACACTGAAGCTTTCTTT; CDR3 protein: CASSFQTTNTEAFF
J gene: TRBJ2-7; V gene: TRBV20-1; D gene: .; clone size: .; CDR3 DNA: TGCAGTGCTAAAACTAGCAAAAACTACGAGCAGTACTTC; CDR3 protein: CSAKTSKNYEQYF
J gene: TRBJ1-1; V gene: TRBV2; D gene: .; clone size: many; CDR3 DNA: TGTGCCAGCAGTGAAGTCAAGGGAACTGAAGCTTTCTTT; CDR3 protein: CASSEVKGTEAFF
J gene: TRBJ1-1; V gene: TRBV29-1; D gene: .; clone size: .; CDR3 DNA: TGCAGCGCAGGAACTTTGAACACTGAAGCTTTCTTT; CDR3 protein: CSAGTLNTEAFF
J gene: TRBJ2-2; V gene: TRBV29-1; D gene: .; clone size: many; CDR3 DNA: TGCAGCGTTGAAGATACGGTCACCGGGGAGCTGTTTTTT; CDR3 protein: CSVEDTVTGELFF
J gene: TRBJ2-7; V gene: TRBV10-1; D gene: .; clone size: many; CDR3 DNA: TGCGCCAGCAGTGACCCCTCCTACGAGCAGTACTTC; CDR3 protein: CASSDPSYEQYF
J gene: TRBJ2-7; V gene: TRBV20-1; D gene: .; clone size: .; CDR3 DNA: TGCAGTGCTAGAGATCTTGACCTTTCCTACGAGCAGTACTTC; CDR3 protein: CSARDLDLSYEQYF
J gene: TRBJ2-2; V gene: TRBV29-1; D gene: .; clone size: many; CDR3 DNA: TGCAGCGTTGCGGAGGAGGGCAACACCGGGGAGCTGTTTTTT; CDR3 protein: CSVAEEGNTGELFF
J gene: TRBJ2-5; V gene: TRBV5-4; D gene: TRBD1; clone size: many; CDR3 DNA: TGTGCCAGCAGCCTCCCGGGACAGGGCAAAGAGACCCAGTACTTC; CDR3 protein: CASSLPGQGKETQYF
J gene: TRBJ2-3; V gene: TRBV28; D gene: .; clone size: .; CDR3 DNA: TGTGCCAGCAGTTTAGCAGGGAAAGATACGCAGTATTTT; CDR3 protein: CASSLAGKDTQYF
J gene: TRBJ2-1; V gene: TRBV6-4; D gene: .; clone size: many; CDR3 DNA: TGTGCCAGCAGTGACGCGGACAGCTCCTACAATGAGCAGTTCTTC; CDR3 protein: CASSDADSSYNEQFF
J gene: TRBJ2-2; V gene: TRBV2; D gene: TRBD2; clone size: few; CDR3 DNA: TGTGCCAGCAGACGACTAGCGGGAGAAACCGGGGAGCTGTTTTTT; CDR3 protein: CASRRLAGETGELFF
J gene: TRBJ2-1; V gene: TRBV7-9; D gene: .; clone size: many; CDR3 DNA: TGTGCCAGCAGCTTTGAGGGTTATGAGCAGTTCTTC; CDR3 protein: CASSFEGYEQFF
J gene: TRBJ2-7; V gene: TRBV6-5; D gene: TRBD2; clone size: few; CDR3 DNA: TGTGCCAGCAGCCCCTCGACTAGCGGGTCATCCTACGAGCAGTACTTC; CDR3 protein: CASSPSTSGSSYEQYF
J gene: TRBJ2-7; V gene: TRBV7-8; D gene: TRBD2; clone size: .; CDR3 DNA: TGTGCCAGCAGCTTAGATCGTGGGGAGGGGAACAACGAGCAGTACTTC; CDR3 protein: CASSLDRGEGNNEQYF
J gene: TRBJ2-5; V gene: TRBV20-1; D gene: TRBD2; clone size: .; CDR3 DNA: TGCAGTGCTAGAGATGGTCTACCTACTAGCGGGAGTCCCCAAGAGACCCAGTACTTC; CDR3 protein: CSARDGLPTSGSPQETQYF
J gene: TRBJ1-5; V gene: TRBV28; D gene: TRBD1; clone size: many; CDR3 DNA: TGTGCCAGCAGTGACCGACAGGGGGTTCAGCCCCAGCATTTT; CDR3 protein: CASSDRQGVQPQHF
J gene: TRBJ2-2; V gene: TRBV28; D gene: .; clone size: many; CDR3 DNA: TGTGCCAGCGGAGTAGCGGAGAACACCGGGGAGCTGTTTTTT; CDR3 protein: CASGVAENTGELFF
J gene: TRBJ1-2; V gene: TRBV4-2; D gene: .; clone size: .; CDR3 DNA: TGTGCCAGCAGCCAAGAGAAGCAATCTAACTATGGCTACACCTTC; CDR3 protein: CASSQEKQSNYGYTF
J gene: TRBJ1-1; V gene: TRBV25-1; D gene: .; clone size: .; CDR3 DNA: TGTGCCAGCAGTCCATGGGCGGGGGGCGAGGGGACTGAAGCTTTCTTT; CDR3 protein: CASSPWAGGEGTEAFF
J gene: TRBJ2-7; V gene: TRBV6-6; D gene: TRBD2; clone size: .; CDR3 DNA: TGTGCCAGCAGTTACATTAGCGGGAGCTCCTACGAGCAGTACTTC; CDR3 protein: CASSYISGSSYEQYF
J gene: TRBJ2-5; V gene: TRBV6-1; D gene: .; clone size: many; CDR3 DNA: TGTGCCAGCAGCGAAGAGACCCAGTACTTC; CDR3 protein: CASSEETQYF